This record covers a single T cell receptor beta chain. The CDR3 is 18 residues long. After removal of 2 bases from V and 0 bases from J, the junction contained 6 bases not matched to a gene. CDR1 is MNHNS and CDR2 is SASEGT in the germline V gene. These data originate in a study of blood T cell repertoires in COVID-19. In the authors' methods: From reference gene primer amplification, estimates of nucleated cell counts were derived. Clones were read by immunoSEQ multiplex PCR, and TCRdb kept only the in-frame ones, dropping some. The DNA was the basis for D and trimming; V, J and clone size are from that table. The table has about 230,000 clones, over 80% seen once; the top ten hold 2.5% to 3%.

The rearrangement links TRBV6-1 to TRBJ2-2; 10 bases line up with TRBD2. The sequenced sample was peripheral blood. This clonotype was obtained from a woman aged 70-85 years with active or convalescent COVID-19. CDR3 amino acids: CASSEWWLAGANTGELFF. The CDR3 region has the DNA TGTGCCAGCAGTGAATGGTGGCTAGCGGGAGCGAACACCGGGGAGCTGTTTTTT.